A single sample is the source of the 7 T cell receptor beta chains below, sequenced in a study of regulatory and conventional T cells in RAG deficiency. Sequencing was performed with immunoSEQ multiplex PCR; in TCRdb, only in-frame clones are kept and a portion is missing. Of around 29,000 clones listed, 95% to 96% were seen once; the top ten hold under 0.45%. The sorted conventional CD4+ T cells were CD25-low and CD127-high, with genomic DNA sequenced. This sample also appeared in a second study, on regulatory T cells. That report notes: Amplification used 52 TRBV primers and 13 TRBJ primers.

The sequenced sample was CD25- CD4+ T cells sorted from blood. The source is a human donor in good health.

The V and J genes are TRBV6-6 and TRBJ1-5; 7 positions match TRBD1. Germline CDR1 is MNHNY and CDR2 is SVGAGI (reference sequence). The V and J ends lost 2 bases and 4 bases, in that order; junction bases with no gene match: 5. The CDR3 totals 15 residues. DNA of the CDR3: TGTGCCAGCAGTTACCCGGGACAGAGGAATCAGCCCCAGCATTTT. Translated: CASSYPGQRNQPQHF.

The V and J genes are TRBV6-5 and TRBJ2-2, with D possibly matching TRBD1 (6 bases). Per germline, CDR1 MNHEY and CDR2 SVGAGI. There are 15 residues in the CDR3. Between the trimmed V and J ends, which lost 6 bases and 0 bases, there was a span of 11 bases. Here the CDR3 DNA reads TGTGCCAGCAGGAGACAGGCCTCGAACACCGGGGAGCTGTTTTTT. Residues: CASRRQASNTGELFF.

The chain carries TRBV21-1 and TRBJ1-2. TRBV21-1 is marked as a pseudogene. CDR3 length: 14 amino acids. The CDR3 DNA reads TGTGCCAGCAGCAAAGAGGAGGCCCGGAGGGGCTACACCTTC. Its translation: CASSKEEARRGYTF.

V gene TRBV30 combines with J gene TRBJ1-2; D gene unclear. This CDR3 region has 14 residues. CDR1 GTSNPN and CDR2 SVGIG come from the germline V gene (reference sequence). The V end lost 7 bases, the J end lost 5 bases, and 20 bases lay between the germline ends. CDR3 bases: TGTGCCTTTTATACAGAGGGCTACGGTTATGGCTACACCTTC. Protein sequence: CAFYTEGYGYGYTF.

The chain joins TRBV5-5 to TRBJ1-3, with no clear D. The CDR3 sequence is 15 residues long. Germline V gives CDR1 SGHKS, CDR2 YYEKEE (reference sequence). Trimming took off 1 base at V and 0 bases at J, with 8 bases between the two ends. The CDR3 DNA is TGTGCCAGCAGCTTGACTAGACCCTCTGGAAACACCATATATTTT. Protein: CASSLTRPSGNTIYF.

This chain joins TRBV6-1 and TRBJ1-2; D unclear. This CDR3 region has 13 residues. The V gene lost 8 bases and the J gene lost 1 base, with 11 bases spanning the gap. Germline V gene sequence: CDR1 MNHNS, CDR2 SASEGT. CDR3 sequence reads: CASWAHINYGYTF. CDR3 nucleotides: TGTGCCAGCTGGGCCCATATTAACTATGGCTACACCTTC.

The J gene is TRBJ2-1, the V gene TRBV7-8; 11 bases are a match to TRBD2. Trimming at V came to 5 bases and at J to 2 bases, leaving 17 bases not matched to a gene. This CDR3 is built from 20 residues. Per the germline V gene, CDR1 is SGHVS and CDR2 is FQNEAQ. The CDR3 DNA follows: TGTGCCAGCAGCCCCGGTCGGACTAGCGGGTGGAGGGCAGCCTACAATGAGCAGTTCTTC. It codes for CASSPGRTSGWRAAYNEQFF.